The clone carrying this T cell receptor beta chain showed up many times. Its antigen is still unknown. The sample is drawn from a study of T cells in Graves' hyperthyroidism and ophthalmopathy. Whole-study results and caveats: The blood repertoire included most of the expanded thyroid clonotypes above 0.001.

Diagnoses used clinical symptoms, serum thyroxine and TRAb, thyroid ultrasound and orbital computed tomography. A roughly 10 ml volume of fresh peripheral blood provided the PBMCs. There were TCR beta CDR3 regions amplified from RNA transcripts. The HTBI primer set was used in a first-round RT-PCR of the TCR CDR3. TCRdb recomputed calls from the multiplex PCR reads with MiXCR, one row per CDR3 protein. The table has about 160,000 distinct CDR3 sequences, less than 10% seen once. This receptor was obtained from a woman between 18 and 30 years old with Graves' hyperthyroidism that later progressed to Graves' ophthalmopathy. The sequenced sample was blood.

CDR3 in amino acids: CSAWSVSGADTQYF. DNA of the CDR3: TGCAGTGCCTGGTCCGTGAGCGGGGCGGATACGCAGTATTTT. The genes are TRBV20-1 and TRBJ2-3, with 7 nucleotides matching TRBD2. CDR1 DFQATT and CDR2 SNEGSKA come from the germline V gene (reference sequence). J gave up 6 bases and V 6 bases, and 12 bases lay outside the gene matches. This CDR3 has 14 residues.